Below, 22 T cell receptor beta chains from the same sample are listed, as sequenced in a study of blood T cells in healthy people across ages. A second PCR, run for roughly 7 to 12 cycles, used a sample-barcoded 5' primer plus a J-beta primer mix. TCRdb re-derived calls from the 5' RACE reads in MiXCR, one entry per CDR3 protein. The sample holds 540,000 or so distinct CDR3 sequences; around 50% are singletons and the top ten take just under 25%. The specimen was blood. All receptors derive from a man older than 75 in good health.

This sequence joins TRBV5-1 and TRBJ2-5, with TRBD2 as a possible D gene (6 bases). The CDR3 is 16 amino acids. V was clipped by 5 bases and J by 4 bases, with 21 bases between them. The germline V gene has CDR1 SGHRS and CDR2 YFSETQ. The DNA for the CDR3 is TGCGCCAGCAGTCTGGCGGTTGGGGGGTCTGGAGAGACCCAGTACTTC. This encodes CASSLAVGGSGETQYF.

The rearrangement joins TRBV7-2 to TRBJ2-1; TRBD2 agrees at 12 bases. V lost 3 bases to trimming and J lost 4 bases; unmatched junction nucleotides: 4. CDR3 length: 16 residues. The germline CDR1 and CDR2 sequences are SGHTA and FQGNSA. The CDR3 spells CASSLSSGRGYNEQFF. As DNA, the CDR3 is TGTGCCAGCAGCTTGTCTAGCGGGAGGGGTTACAATGAGCAGTTCTTC.

The J gene is TRBJ1-1, the V gene TRBV12-3 or TRBV12-4; tentatively, D is TRBD1 (6 bases). V lost 5 bases and J lost 0, with 10 bases in between. There are 14 residues in the CDR3. The CDR3 DNA reads TGTGCCAGCAGTCCCGGGACATTGAACACTGAAGCTTTCTTT. Protein product: CASSPGTLNTEAFF.

The chain recombines TRBV10-3 with TRBJ1-1; 7 positions agree with TRBD1. Looked up from germline, CDR1 is ENHRY and CDR2 is SYGVKD. This CDR3 contains 15 residues. The CDR3 DNA sequence: TGTGTCACCCGGGACCGGGACAGAGATAACACTGAAGCTTTCTTT. Its protein product is CVTRDRDRDNTEAFF.

The chain employs TRBV10-1 and TRBJ2-1; 10 positions agree with TRBD2. This CDR3 contains 16 residues. Trimming cost V 1 base and J 4 bases; bases outside gene matches: 4. Germline loops: CDR1 WNHNN, CDR2 SYGVQD (reference sequence). CDR3 protein: CASSEFLAGEYNEQFF. CDR3 coding DNA: TGCGCCAGCAGTGAGTTTCTAGCGGGAGAGTACAATGAGCAGTTCTTC.

The sample holds a few counts of this clonotype. The V call is TRBV11-2, the J call TRBJ2-5, with TRBD2 identical over 10 bases. Trimming cost V 5 bases and J 5 bases; bases outside gene matches: 8. The V gene's germline CDR1 is SGHAT and CDR2 FQNNGV. There are 15 residues in the CDR3. The CDR3 nucleotides read TGTGCCAGCAGCCAGGCTAGCGGGAGTTGGGAGACCCAGTACTTC. Translated: CASSQASGSWETQYF. The full variable domain, rest sourced from reference TRBV11-2 and TRBJ2-5, is EAGVAQSPRYKIIEKRQSVAFWCNPISGHATLYWYQQILGQGPKLLIQFQNNGVVDDSQLPKDRFSAERLKGVDSTLKIQPAKLEDSAVYLCASSQASGSWETQYFGPGTRLLVL.

The gene calls are TRBV29-1 and TRBJ2-4; D possibly corresponds to TRBD2 (7 bases). Germline CDR1 is SQVTM and CDR2 is ANQGSEA. This CDR3 is built from 13 residues. V was trimmed by 4 bases and J by 5 bases, leaving 12 bases between them. The CDR3 region has the DNA TGCAGCGTTGTCGCGGGGGCCGAAAACATTCAGTACTTC. Residues: CSVVAGAENIQYF.

V usage is TRBV3-1 and J usage is TRBJ2-7, with D possibly matching TRBD2 (6 bases). Germline loops: CDR1 LGHDT, CDR2 YNNKEL (reference sequence). The CDR3 covers 16 residues. Between the trimmed V and J ends, which lost 0 bases and 2 bases, there was a span of 14 bases. This chain's CDR3 is CASSQDRQRVTYEQYF. CDR3 DNA: TGTGCCAGCAGCCAAGATCGCCAGCGGGTAACCTACGAGCAGTACTTC.

This chain uses TRBV5-5 with TRBJ2-7, with 10 positions matching TRBD2. The germline gives CDR1 SGHKS, CDR2 YYEKEE (reference sequence). The CDR3 totals 14 residues. After removal of 1 base from V and 3 bases from J, the junction contained 1 base not matched to a gene. For the CDR3, the DNA is TGTGCCAGCAGCTTGCCTAGCGGGAGCTACGAGCAGTACTTC. Translation: CASSLPSGSYEQYF.

This clonotype was observed a few times. The V gene is TRBV5-1, the J gene TRBJ2-7; possibly TRBD2 for D (6 bases). This CDR3 has 17 amino acids. V lost 3 bases and J lost 10, with 29 bases in between. Germline values: CDR1 SGHRS, CDR2 YFSETQ. The CDR3 here is CASSSGLHQELQETQYF. In DNA, the CDR3 is TGCGCCAGCAGCTCGGGACTCCACCAGGAATTACAAGAGACTCAGTACTTC.

This clonotype showed up just a few times. The chain combines TRBV20-1 with TRBJ1-2; D is ambiguous. The CDR3 is 12 residues long. Germline CDR1 DFQATT, CDR2 SNEGSKA (reference sequence). V lost 5 bases and J 2 bases, leaving 9 bases between the germline ends. The CDR3 spells CSAPDTNYGYTF. The CDR3 DNA sequence: TGCAGTGCTCCTGACACAAACTATGGCTACACCTTC.

The chain joins TRBV11-2 to TRBJ2-3; the match to TRBD2 covers 11 bases. With 5 bases clipped from V and 5 bases from J, the junction kept 6 bases outside the gene matches. This CDR3 region has 15 residues. Germline CDR1 reads SGHAT; CDR2 reads FQNNGV. CDR3 protein: CASSPWTSGLDTQYF. CDR3 nucleotides: TGTGCCAGCAGCCCCTGGACTAGCGGGCTAGATACGCAGTATTTT.

This clonotype appeared many times. J is TRBJ1-4 and V is TRBV6-6; D not resolved. Looked up from germline, CDR1 is MNHNY and CDR2 is SVGAGI (reference sequence). This CDR3 has 15 residues. V lost 2 bases and J 6 bases, leaving 13 bases between the germline ends. CDR3 loop: CASSYTTGLDEKLFF. DNA of the CDR3: TGTGCCAGCAGTTACACAACCGGACTGGATGAAAAACTGTTTTTT.

CDR3 coding DNA: TGTGCCAGCAGCCAAGAGACTAGCGGGAGCCGCGATGAGCAGTTCTTC. It codes for CASSQETSGSRDEQFF. The chain uses TRBV4-2 and TRBJ2-1; 12 bases line up with TRBD2. CDR1 is LGHNA and CDR2 is YNFKEQ in the germline V gene. The J segment lost 8 bases and the V segment lost 0 bases, leaving 5 bases of the junction unmatched. The CDR3 length is 16 residues.

The rearrangement uses TRBV2 and TRBJ2-4; D is unresolved. V was clipped by 9 bases and J by 0 bases, with 6 bases between them. This CDR3 contains 12 residues. Germline CDR1 reads SNHLY; CDR2 reads FYNNEI. The CDR3, as DNA: TGTGCCAGTTCAGGAGCCAAAAACATTCAGTACTTC. It is translated as CASSGAKNIQYF. The variable domain in full, with the rest retrieved from reference TRBV2 and TRBJ2-4, is EPEVTQTPSHQVTQMGQEVILRCVPISNHLYFYWYRQILGQKVEFLVSFYNNEISEKSEIFDDQFSVERPDGSNFTLKIRSTKLEDSAMYFCASSGAKNIQYFGAGTRLSVL.

This clonotype has a handful of counts. The gene calls are TRBV4-3 and TRBJ1-6, with no clear D. V lost 4 bases, J lost 0 bases, and 10 bases lay in between. Germline CDR1 is LGHNA and CDR2 is YSLEER. The CDR3 loop spans 16 amino acids. The CDR3 sequence is CASSPVLSSYNSPLHF. As DNA, the CDR3 is TGCGCCAGCAGCCCTGTGTTGAGCTCCTATAATTCACCCCTCCACTTT.

This clonotype came up many times. This chain connects TRBV15 to TRBJ2-3; 9 positions agree with TRBD1. With 0 bases clipped from V and 6 bases from J, the junction kept 4 bases outside the gene matches. From germline, CDR1 is LNHNV and CDR2 YYDKDF (reference sequence). This CDR3 contains 15 residues. The CDR3, as DNA: TGTGCCACCAGCAGAGAGACAGGGGGAAGGGATACGCAGTATTTT. Translating gives CATSRETGGRDTQYF.

In its sample, this clonotype was seen a few times. The chain is built from TRBV3-1 and TRBJ2-1, with TRBD1 as a possible D gene (6 bases). The CDR3 contains 13 residues. The V gene's germline CDR1 is LGHDT and CDR2 YNNKEL (reference sequence). Deletions cut 0 bases from V and 6 bases from J, with 6 bases between. The CDR3 protein is CASSQEGANEQFF. Here the CDR3 DNA reads TGTGCCAGCAGCCAAGAGGGGGCCAATGAGCAGTTCTTC.

This rearrangement joins TRBV15 to TRBJ2-7; D is uncertain. V shed 1 base and J shed 0 bases, with 7 bases lying between them. The germline CDR1 and CDR2 sequences are LNHNV and YYDKDF (reference sequence). The CDR3 runs 14 residues. The CDR3 DNA sequence: TGTGCCACCAGCAGAGCCAGCGTCTCCTACGAGCAGTACTTC. This encodes CATSRASVSYEQYF.

The table lists this clonotype with a few counts. V usage is TRBV6-2 or TRBV6-3 and J usage is TRBJ2-7, with D possibly matching TRBD1 (6 bases). Trimming pared 8 bases from V and 3 bases from J, leaving 20 bases between. In germline, CDR1 is MNHEY, CDR2 SVGEGT. The CDR3 is made up of 15 amino acids. The CDR3 coding sequence is TGTGCCAGCGGAAACGGGACACGGCACGACTACGAGCAGTACTTC. It specifies CASGNGTRHDYEQYF.

The rearrangement links TRBV10-3 to TRBJ2-7, with a possible D match to TRBD2 (6 bases). Trimming shortened V by 8 bases and J by 5 bases, and 16 bases separated the two germline ends. Germline assignment: CDR1 ENHRY and CDR2 SYGVKD. CDR3 length equals 13 residues. For the CDR3, the DNA is TGTGCCATCGGTGTACGCGGGGACGACGAGCAGTACTTC. It encodes CAIGVRGDDEQYF.

Only a few counts were recorded for this clonotype. The chain combines TRBV2 with TRBJ2-3, with D unresolved. Germline V gene lookup returns CDR1 SNHLY and CDR2 FYNNEI. CDR3 length equals 14 residues. V was shortened by 6 bases and J by 3 bases, with 13 bases between the two germline ends. CDR3 in amino acids: CASSPSLVTDTQYF. The CDR3 DNA is TGTGCCAGCAGCCCGAGCCTAGTAACAGATACGCAGTATTTT. The variable domain in full, completed from reference TRBV2 and TRBJ2-3, reads EPEVTQTPSHQVTQMGQEVILRCVPISNHLYFYWYRQILGQKVEFLVSFYNNEISEKSEIFDDQFSVERPDGSNFTLKIRSTKLEDSAMYFCASSPSLVTDTQYFGPGTRLTVL.